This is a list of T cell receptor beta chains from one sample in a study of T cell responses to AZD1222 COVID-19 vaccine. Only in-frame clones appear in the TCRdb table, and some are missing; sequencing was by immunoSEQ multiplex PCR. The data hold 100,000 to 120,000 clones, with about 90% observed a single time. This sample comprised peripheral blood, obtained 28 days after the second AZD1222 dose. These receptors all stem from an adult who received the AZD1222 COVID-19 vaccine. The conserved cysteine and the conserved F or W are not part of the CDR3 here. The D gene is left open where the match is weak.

CDR3 protein: ASKTGQGGPETQY; D gene: TRBD1; V gene: TRBV28
CDR3 protein: ASSEGLVASETQY; D gene: TRBD2; V gene: TRBV9
CDR3 protein: ASSAGGNTEAF; D gene: TRBD1; V gene: TRBV7-9
CDR3 protein: ASSQNRVGGYT; D gene: NA; V gene: TRBV14
CDR3 protein: ASSLSGSMHEQF; D gene: TRBD2; V gene: TRBV4-2
CDR3 protein: ATSRGQGGEKLF; D gene: TRBD1; V gene: TRBV15
CDR3 protein: ATQRGDEQF; D gene: NA; V gene: TRBV6-5
CDR3 protein: ATSRVMDYGNT; D gene: NA; V gene: TRBV15
CDR3 protein: ASSPPGLTEQQY; D gene: TRBD2; V gene: TRBV19
CDR3 protein: SVELGAGNTEAF; D gene: NA; V gene: TRBV29-1
CDR3 protein: ASSILGQGGLNTGELF; D gene: TRBD1; V gene: TRBV28
CDR3 protein: ASSEQGEGQGSGYT; D gene: TRBD1; V gene: TRBV2
CDR3 protein: ASRWTGLYGYT; D gene: TRBD1; V gene: TRBV12-3/TRBV12-4
CDR3 protein: ASSMGLEPAF; D gene: NA; V gene: TRBV5-4
CDR3 protein: ASTTGGAANEKLF; D gene: TRBD1; V gene: TRBV28
CDR3 protein: ASRDTSGNTQY; D gene: NA; V gene: TRBV13
CDR3 protein: SAEGLAGGLITYNEQF; D gene: TRBD2; V gene: TRBV29-1
CDR3 protein: ASSLKDWGNSPLH; D gene: NA; V gene: TRBV5-4
CDR3 protein: ATSPGLTSTDTQY; D gene: NA; V gene: TRBV24-1
CDR3 protein: ASSPVTGEQTQY; D gene: NA; V gene: TRBV14
CDR3 protein: ASSLDRINYGYT; D gene: NA; V gene: TRBV5-1
CDR3 protein: ASTWGTVGELF; D gene: TRBD1; V gene: TRBV5-5
CDR3 protein: ASSLDYGENIQY; D gene: NA; V gene: TRBV6-5
CDR3 protein: ASSLAPGANTEAF; D gene: NA; V gene: TRBV5-1
CDR3 protein: ASSAGHYGYT; D gene: NA; V gene: TRBV14
CDR3 protein: ASTGFVNSPLH; D gene: NA; V gene: TRBV2
CDR3 protein: AWNGFRYGYT; D gene: NA; V gene: TRBV30
CDR3 protein: ASSFRGPSTSNYGYT; D gene: NA; V gene: TRBV7-6
CDR3 protein: ASSQKSNNEQF; D gene: NA; V gene: TRBV3-1/TRBV3-2
CDR3 protein: ASSDSREGGYT; D gene: NA; V gene: TRBV6-4
CDR3 protein: SVHRAAQYT; D gene: NA; V gene: TRBV29-1
CDR3 protein: AAGGFSPLH; D gene: NA; V gene: TRBV28
CDR3 protein: ASNQMGRHSYNEQF; D gene: NA; V gene: TRBV7-9
CDR3 protein: ASSLTGHTEAF; D gene: NA; V gene: TRBV19
CDR3 protein: ASSLDGTNQPQH; D gene: NA; V gene: TRBV5-8
CDR3 protein: AITGTANTGELF; D gene: TRBD1; V gene: TRBV10-3